These T cell receptor beta chains were read from a single sample in a study of Tregs in tolerant kidney transplant recipients. Some clones are missing from TCRdb's copy, which holds only in-frame ones; the method was immunoSEQ multiplex PCR. The sample carries about 110,000 clones, 90% recorded once. Here the sequenced sample was CD4+ T cells from blood, taken before the transplant. The receptors were sampled from a human donor who received a combined kidney and bone marrow transplant. CDR3s include the opening cysteine and the closing phenylalanine or tryptophan. Each record gives: clone size, J gene, D gene, V gene, CDR3 protein, CDR3 DNA. D genes are given only for firm matches. Some rows mark clone size as missing; the rest say once, few, many or name a class of expanded clone.

abundance: .
j_gene: TRBJ1-1
d_gene: .
v_gene: TRBV18
CDR3aa: CASSMGLQTETEAFF
CDR3nt: TGTGCCAGCTCAATGGGCCTTCAAACGGAAACTGAAGCTTTCTTT

abundance: .
j_gene: TRBJ2-7
d_gene: .
v_gene: TRBV6-1
CDR3aa: CASSDLDEQYF
CDR3nt: TGTGCCAGCAGTGACCTCGACGAGCAGTACTTC

abundance: .
j_gene: TRBJ2-7
d_gene: TRBD1
v_gene: TRBV19
CDR3aa: CASSPGTGGLHGGNEQYF
CDR3nt: TGTGCCAGTAGTCCCGGGACAGGGGGGCTCCACGGGGGCAACGAGCAGTACTTC

abundance: .
j_gene: TRBJ1-1
d_gene: .
v_gene: TRBV7-9
CDR3aa: CASSLRGAKNTEAFF
CDR3nt: TGTGCCAGCAGCTTACGGGGGGCGAAGAACACTGAAGCTTTCTTT

abundance: .
j_gene: TRBJ2-1
d_gene: .
v_gene: TRBV4-3
CDR3aa: CASSQDSSRNEQFF
CDR3nt: TGCGCCAGCAGCCAAGATTCTTCGCGGAATGAGCAGTTCTTC

abundance: .
j_gene: TRBJ1-4
d_gene: .
v_gene: TRBV5-6
CDR3aa: CASSLFGGDEKLFF
CDR3nt: TGTGCCAGCAGCTTGTTCGGGGGGGATGAAAAACTGTTTTTT

abundance: .
j_gene: TRBJ2-7
d_gene: TRBD1
v_gene: TRBV25-1
CDR3aa: CASDGTGAPYEQYF
CDR3nt: TGTGCCAGCGACGGGACAGGGGCCCCCTACGAGCAGTACTTC

abundance: .
j_gene: TRBJ1-6
d_gene: TRBD1
v_gene: TRBV6-4
CDR3aa: CASRPGQGHSPLHF
CDR3nt: TGTGCCAGCAGACCGGGACAGGGCCATTCACCCCTCCACTTT

abundance: .
j_gene: TRBJ1-5
d_gene: .
v_gene: TRBV19
CDR3aa: CASSMVGQTNQPQHF
CDR3nt: TGTGCCAGTAGTATGGTGGGGCAGACCAATCAGCCCCAGCATTTT

abundance: .
j_gene: TRBJ2-1
d_gene: TRBD1
v_gene: TRBV5-1
CDR3aa: CASSPTGTGGLDEQFF
CDR3nt: TGCGCCAGCAGCCCAACGGGGACAGGGGGCCTGGATGAGCAGTTCTTC

abundance: .
j_gene: TRBJ1-1
d_gene: TRBD1
v_gene: TRBV28
CDR3aa: CASSSTGLRTEAFF
CDR3nt: TGTGCCAGCAGCTCGACAGGGTTAAGGACTGAAGCTTTCTTT

abundance: .
j_gene: TRBJ1-1
d_gene: .
v_gene: TRBV7-7
CDR3aa: CASSLNFGTEAFF
CDR3nt: TGTGCCAGCAGCTTAAACTTCGGCACTGAAGCTTTCTTT

abundance: .
j_gene: TRBJ1-5
d_gene: .
v_gene: TRBV21-1
CDR3aa: CASLRESNQPQHF
CDR3nt: TGTGCCAGCCTCAGGGAAAGCAATCAGCCCCAGCATTTT

abundance: .
j_gene: TRBJ1-1
d_gene: TRBD1
v_gene: TRBV6-1
CDR3aa: CASSESTGGTEAFF
CDR3nt: TGTGCCAGCAGTGAATCTACAGGGGGAACTGAAGCTTTCTTT

abundance: .
j_gene: TRBJ2-1
d_gene: TRBD1
v_gene: TRBV9
CDR3aa: CASSPTGYSYNEQFF
CDR3nt: TGTGCCAGCAGCCCGACAGGGTACTCCTACAATGAGCAGTTCTTC

abundance: .
j_gene: TRBJ2-7
d_gene: TRBD1
v_gene: TRBV7-2
CDR3aa: CASSFYRGIGEQYF
CDR3nt: TGTGCCAGCAGCTTTTACAGGGGGATCGGCGAGCAGTACTTC

abundance: .
j_gene: TRBJ2-1
d_gene: TRBD2
v_gene: TRBV7-2
CDR3aa: CASSPRAGGYNEQFF
CDR3nt: TGTGCCAGCAGCCCTCGGGCGGGAGGGTACAATGAGCAGTTCTTC

abundance: few
j_gene: TRBJ1-2
d_gene: TRBD1
v_gene: TRBV6-5
CDR3aa: CASSAGGGYGYTF
CDR3nt: TGTGCCAGCAGTGCAGGGGGCGGGTATGGCTACACCTTC

abundance: .
j_gene: TRBJ1-1
d_gene: TRBD1
v_gene: TRBV29-1
CDR3aa: CSYRGANTEAFF
CDR3nt: TGCAGCTACAGGGGGGCGAACACTGAAGCTTTCTTT

abundance: few
j_gene: TRBJ2-7
d_gene: .
v_gene: TRBV2
CDR3aa: CASRAGRGRDEQYF
CDR3nt: TGTGCCAGTAGGGCCGGCAGGGGTCGTGACGAGCAGTACTTC

abundance: .
j_gene: TRBJ2-7
d_gene: TRBD1
v_gene: TRBV7-2
CDR3aa: CASSTQRTGGYEQYF
CDR3nt: TGTGCCAGCAGCACCCAGAGGACAGGGGGGTACGAGCAGTACTTC

abundance: .
j_gene: TRBJ2-3
d_gene: TRBD2
v_gene: TRBV6-5
CDR3aa: CASSPLAGTTDTQYF
CDR3nt: TGTGCCAGCAGCCCACTAGCGGGGACCACAGATACGCAGTATTTT

abundance: .
j_gene: TRBJ1-2
d_gene: TRBD1
v_gene: TRBV5-4
CDR3aa: CASSLTGVIGYTF
CDR3nt: TGTGCCAGCAGTCTGACAGGGGTGATTGGCTACACCTTC

abundance: .
j_gene: TRBJ2-5
d_gene: TRBD2
v_gene: TRBV5-6
CDR3aa: CASSLLAGQETQYF
CDR3nt: TGTGCCAGCAGCTTACTAGCGGGACAAGAGACCCAGTACTTC

abundance: once
j_gene: TRBJ1-3
d_gene: .
v_gene: TRBV6-5
CDR3aa: CASSRRGGGNTIYF
CDR3nt: TGTGCCAGCAGTAGACGGGGAGGCGGAAACACCATATATTTT

abundance: .
j_gene: TRBJ1-5
d_gene: TRBD1
v_gene: TRBV28
CDR3aa: CASRGDRPNQPQHF
CDR3nt: TGTGCCAGCAGGGGGGACAGGCCCAATCAGCCCCAGCATTTT

abundance: .
j_gene: TRBJ1-4
d_gene: .
v_gene: TRBV29-1
CDR3aa: CSVPSPPNEKLFF
CDR3nt: TGCAGCGTCCCAAGCCCACCTAATGAAAAACTGTTTTTT

abundance: .
j_gene: TRBJ1-2
d_gene: TRBD1
v_gene: TRBV7-9
CDR3aa: CASSTRQGGGYTF
CDR3nt: TGTGCCAGCAGCACCCGACAGGGTGGGGGCTACACCTTC

abundance: .
j_gene: TRBJ1-1
d_gene: .
v_gene: TRBV18
CDR3aa: CASSESLGEAEAFF
CDR3nt: TGTGCCAGCTCGGAATCATTAGGGGAAGCTGAAGCTTTCTTT

abundance: .
j_gene: TRBJ2-7
d_gene: TRBD2
v_gene: TRBV7-2
CDR3aa: CASSLSTAGGSYEQYF
CDR3nt: TGTGCCAGCAGCTTATCGACAGCGGGGGGGTCCTACGAGCAGTACTTC

abundance: .
j_gene: TRBJ2-7
d_gene: TRBD2
v_gene: TRBV6-5
CDR3aa: CASSRGTSGSNEQYF
CDR3nt: TGTGCCAGCAGCCGCGGGACTAGCGGGAGTAACGAGCAGTACTTC

abundance: .
j_gene: TRBJ1-5
d_gene: .
v_gene: TRBV7-2
CDR3aa: CASSLPGQPQHF
CDR3nt: TGTGCCAGCAGCTTACCCGGTCAGCCCCAGCATTTT

abundance: .
j_gene: TRBJ2-5
d_gene: .
v_gene: TRBV28
CDR3aa: CASSSPTSSQETQYF
CDR3nt: TGTGCCAGCAGCTCCCCCACTAGTTCTCAAGAGACCCAGTACTTC

abundance: once
j_gene: TRBJ2-1
d_gene: TRBD2
v_gene: TRBV7-6
CDR3aa: CASSFQAGSSYNEQFF
CDR3nt: TGTGCCAGCAGCTTCCAAGCGGGGAGCTCCTACAATGAGCAGTTCTTC

abundance: .
j_gene: TRBJ1-2
d_gene: TRBD1
v_gene: TRBV27
CDR3aa: CASSFLAGQAYGYTF
CDR3nt: TGTGCCAGCAGTTTTCTCGCGGGACAGGCGTATGGCTACACCTTC

abundance: once
j_gene: TRBJ1-4
d_gene: .
v_gene: TRBV21-1
CDR3aa: CASSSLPQGSNEKLFF
CDR3nt: TGTGCCAGCAGCAGTTTGCCCCAGGGAAGTAATGAAAAACTGTTTTTT

abundance: .
j_gene: TRBJ1-5
d_gene: TRBD1
v_gene: TRBV19
CDR3aa: CASSTGTGIRSNQPQHF
CDR3nt: TGTGCCAGTAGTACTGGGACAGGGATTAGAAGCAATCAGCCCCAGCATTTT

abundance: .
j_gene: TRBJ2-4
d_gene: .
v_gene: TRBV30
CDR3aa: CAWSEGGIGIQYF
CDR3nt: TGTGCCTGGAGTGAAGGCGGGATCGGCATTCAGTACTTC

abundance: .
j_gene: TRBJ2-1
d_gene: .
v_gene: TRBV5-4
CDR3aa: CASTRGGESYNEQFF
CDR3nt: TGTGCCAGCACCCGAGGGGGAGAGTCCTACAATGAGCAGTTCTTC

abundance: .
j_gene: TRBJ2-7
d_gene: TRBD1
v_gene: TRBV4-2
CDR3aa: CASSQRTGAYEQYF
CDR3nt: TGTGCCAGCAGCCAGAGGACAGGAGCTTACGAGCAGTACTTC

abundance: .
j_gene: TRBJ2-2
d_gene: .
v_gene: TRBV6-4
CDR3aa: CASSPRTTGELFF
CDR3nt: TGTGCCAGCAGCCCCAGGACAACCGGGGAGCTGTTTTTT

abundance: .
j_gene: TRBJ2-7
d_gene: TRBD1
v_gene: TRBV5-6
CDR3aa: CASSVRRDRSSYEQYF
CDR3nt: TGTGCCAGCAGCGTACGCCGGGACAGGAGCTCCTACGAGCAGTACTTC

abundance: once
j_gene: TRBJ2-2
d_gene: TRBD2
v_gene: TRBV19
CDR3aa: CASTGGSGAWGTGELFF
CDR3nt: TGTGCCAGTACCGGAGGGAGCGGGGCATGGGGCACCGGGGAGCTGTTTTTT

abundance: .
j_gene: TRBJ2-7
d_gene: .
v_gene: TRBV10-3
CDR3aa: CAISESGGSYEQYF
CDR3nt: TGTGCCATCAGTGAGTCGGGGGGTTCCTACGAGCAGTACTTC

abundance: .
j_gene: TRBJ2-4
d_gene: .
v_gene: TRBV18
CDR3aa: CASSPGGLAKNIQYF
CDR3nt: TGTGCCAGCTCCCCTGGTGGGCTGGCCAAAAACATTCAGTACTTC

abundance: .
j_gene: TRBJ1-1
d_gene: .
v_gene: TRBV29-1
CDR3aa: CSANQGNTEAFF
CDR3nt: TGCAGCGCCAACCAGGGGAACACTGAAGCTTTCTTT